These 16 T cell receptor beta chains came from one sample sequenced in a study of vaccination effects on CD4 cells after COVID-19. For these TCRs, the target antigens are not known. Data came from immunoSEQ multiplex PCR; TCRdb stores just in-frame clones and leaves some out. This sample has over 65,000 clones, with 77% found just once. Culture lasted about ten days before CD4+ T cell isolation. The material was CD4+ T cells from PBMCs cultured without peptide, obtained before COVID-19 vaccination. The origin of the receptors is a human donor who received a COVID-19 vaccine.

The CDR3 here is CASSWSGGAGEQFF. CDR3 DNA: TGCGCCAGCAGTTGGAGCGGGGGGGCAGGTGAGCAGTTCTTC. This chain uses TRBV10-1 with TRBJ2-1; 10 bases are shared with TRBD2. V dropped 5 bases and J dropped 9; count of bases not matched to a gene: 7. Germline V gives CDR1 WNHNN, CDR2 SYGVQD (reference sequence). The CDR3 has 14 amino acids.

The J gene is TRBJ2-5, the V gene TRBV5-5; D might be TRBD2 (6 bases). Germline V gene sequence: CDR1 SGHKS, CDR2 YYEKEE (reference sequence). Trimming left V 1 base short and J 4 bases short, with 17 bases between. The CDR3 sequence is 16 residues long. DNA of the CDR3: TGTGCCAGCAGCTTGTTTGAACGGGTGGGGGGAGAGACCCAGTACTTC. It specifies CASSLFERVGGETQYF.

This clone showed up just once. The rearrangement links TRBV20-1 to TRBJ2-7; D is unclear. This CDR3 is 14 amino acids long. V was pared by 3 bases and J by 2 bases, with 14 bases between. Germline CDR1 DFQATT, CDR2 SNEGSKA (reference sequence). The CDR3 DNA reads TGCAGTGCTAGTATGGCAGGCCTGACCTACGAGCAGTACGTC. The encoded protein is CSASMAGLTYEQYV.

This rearrangement joins TRBV7-9 to TRBJ1-3; D is perhaps TRBD1 (5 bases). This CDR3 is 16 amino acids long. The germline gives CDR1 SEHNR, CDR2 FQNEAQ (reference sequence). Trimming took off 1 base at V and 0 bases at J, with 10 bases between the two ends. DNA for the CDR3: TGTGCCAGCAGCTTAGATCGACAGACCTCTGGAAACACCATATATTTT. Its translation is CASSLDRQTSGNTIYF.

This clone appeared a single time. The V call is TRBV7-2, the J call TRBJ2-7; D might be TRBD1 or TRBD2, each matching 5 bases. In germline, CDR1 is SGHTA, CDR2 FQGNSA. Trimming removed 1 base at V and 5 bases at J, with 9 bases between. There are 13 residues in the CDR3. The CDR3 loop reads CASSLGRDDEQYV. The CDR3 coding sequence is TGTGCCAGCAGCTTAGGCAGGGACGACGAGCAGTACGTC.

This clone has a single count. The CDR3 sequence: CASSLGPDAKTYEQYV. Written as DNA, the CDR3 is TGTGCCAGCAGCTTAGGTCCAGACGCTAAAACCTACGAGCAGTACGTC. This chain connects TRBV11-2 to TRBJ2-7; D gene unclear. The CDR3 is 16 residues long. The V end lost 1 base, the J end lost 2 bases, and 15 bases lay between the germline ends. CDR1 and CDR2 (germline): SGHAT, FQNNGV.

This clone was counted between two and nine times. This chain uses TRBV6-5 with TRBJ2-2; the match to TRBD2 covers 9 bases. The CDR3 has 15 amino acids. CDR1 is MNHEY and CDR2 is SVGAGI in the germline V gene. V shed 6 bases, J shed 1 base, and the junction held 3 bases outside the gene matches. In nucleotides, the CDR3 is TGTGCCAGCAGGCGACTAGCGGAGAACACCGGGGAGCTGTTTTTT. Protein product: CASRRLAENTGELFF.

The rearrangement joins TRBV5-1 to TRBJ1-1, with no clear D. The CDR3 runs 15 residues. Germline CDR1 is SGHRS and CDR2 is YFSETQ. The ends were cut back, 4 bases at V and 0 bases at J, with 13 bases in the middle. The DNA of the CDR3 is TGCGCCAGCAGCCCCCAATCCGATTTGAACACTGAAGCTTTCTTT. Encoded protein: CASSPQSDLNTEAFF.

V and J are TRBV6-1 and TRBJ1-6; a possible D gene is TRBD1 (5 bases). The germline V gene has CDR1 MNHNS and CDR2 SASEGT. Deletions cut 2 bases from V and 8 bases from J, with 10 bases between. CDR3 length equals 14 residues. DNA of the CDR3: TGTGCCAGCAGTGAACAGGGCTCGGATTCACCCCTCCACTTT. Translation: CASSEQGSDSPLHF.

The chain has TRBV2 and TRBJ1-5, with 11 bases aligning to TRBD1. The CDR3 consists of 15 residues. Per germline, CDR1 SNHLY and CDR2 FYNNEI. J gave up 6 bases and V 6 bases, and 7 bases lay outside the gene matches. The DNA for the CDR3 is TGTGCCAGCAGCATCCGGGACAGGGGGATTCAGCCCCAGCATTTT. This gives the protein CASSIRDRGIQPQHF.

The chain couples TRBV5-1 to TRBJ2-3, with 10 bases matching TRBD2. Trimming took 4 bases from V and 1 from J; bases not matched to a gene: 6. Germline CDR1 is SGHRS and CDR2 is YFSETQ. This CDR3 has 16 amino acids. In DNA form, the CDR3 reads TGCGCCAGCAGCCAACCAAGCGGGGGGGGCACAGATACGCAGTATTTT. Its translation is CASSQPSGGGTDTQYF.

V and J are TRBV27 and TRBJ2-7; D possibly corresponds to TRBD1 (6 bases). From germline, CDR1 is MNHEY and CDR2 SMNVEV (reference sequence). Trimming took 4 bases from V and 7 from J, leaving 17 bases between them. The CDR3 loop spans 14 amino acids. CDR3 sequence: CASSSYRESGEQYV. CDR3 bases: TGTGCCAGCAGTTCGTACAGGGAGTCGGGGGAGCAGTACGTC.

The rearrangement uses TRBV12-3 or TRBV12-4 and TRBJ2-3, with unresolved D. The CDR3 has 11 amino acids. Trimming cost V 6 bases and J 2 bases, with 3 bases left between them. In nucleotides, the CDR3 is TGTGCCAGCAGGGTCACAGATACGCAGTATTTT. Translating it yields CASRVTDTQYF.

V gene TRBV19 combines with J gene TRBJ1-2, with 7 bases fitting TRBD1. V lost 6 bases, J lost 8 bases, and 9 bases stayed unmatched. Germline V gene lookup returns CDR1 LNHDA and CDR2 SQIVND (reference sequence). The CDR3 is made up of 13 amino acids. The CDR3 DNA reads as TGTGCCAGTAGGTTACAGGGGAGTCAGGGCTACACCTTC. This translates into CASRLQGSQGYTF. The entire variable domain, with the rest obtained from reference TRBV19 and TRBJ1-2, is as follows: DGGITQSPKYLFRKEGQNVTLSCEQNLNHDAMYWYRQDPGQGLRLIYYSQIVNDFQKGDIAEGYSVSREKKESFPLTVTSAQKNPTAFYLCASRLQGSQGYTFGSGTRLTVV.

This clone has only a few counts. The rearrangement uses TRBV30 and TRBJ1-6; 8 nucleotides agree with TRBD1. CDR3 length equals 13 residues. The trim removed 4 bases at V and 10 bases at J, leaving 6 bases unmatched. Germline CDR1 reads GTSNPN; CDR2 reads SVGIG (reference sequence). CDR3 sequence: CAWTRQGISPLHF. The CDR3, as DNA: TGTGCCTGGACGAGACAGGGGATATCACCCCTCCACTTT. Variable domain in full (rest from reference TRBV30 and TRBJ1-6): SQTIHQWPATLVQPVGSPLSLECTVEGTSNPNLYWYRQAAGRGLQLLFYSVGIGQISSEVPQNLSASRPQDRQFILSSKKLLLSDSGFYLCAWTRQGISPLHFGNGTRLTVT.

V gene TRBV25-1 combines with J gene TRBJ1-6; no reliable D call. The V end was cut by 5 bases, the J end by 10 bases, with 18 bases between. Germline V gene data show CDR1 as MGHDK and CDR2 as SYGVNS. CDR3 length: 15 amino acids. The CDR3 nucleotides read TGTGCCAGCAGTCCCCTCCAGTTGTTAGGGTCACCCCTCCACTTT. Translating gives CASSPLQLLGSPLHF.